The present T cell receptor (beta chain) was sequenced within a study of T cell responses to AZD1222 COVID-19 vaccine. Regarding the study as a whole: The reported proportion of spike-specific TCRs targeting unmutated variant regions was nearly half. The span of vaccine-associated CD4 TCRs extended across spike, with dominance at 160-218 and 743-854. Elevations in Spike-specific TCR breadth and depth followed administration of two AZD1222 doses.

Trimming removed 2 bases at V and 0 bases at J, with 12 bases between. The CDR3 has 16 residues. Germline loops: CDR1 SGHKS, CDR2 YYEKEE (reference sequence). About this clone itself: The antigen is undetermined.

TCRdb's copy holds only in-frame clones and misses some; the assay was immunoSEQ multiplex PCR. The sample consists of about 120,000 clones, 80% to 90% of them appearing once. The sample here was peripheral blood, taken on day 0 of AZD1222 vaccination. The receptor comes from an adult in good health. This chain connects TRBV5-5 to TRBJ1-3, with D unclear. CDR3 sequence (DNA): TGTGCCAGCAGCTTAGTACAGAGAGGCTCTGGAAACACCATATATTTT. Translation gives CASSLVQRGSGNTIYF.